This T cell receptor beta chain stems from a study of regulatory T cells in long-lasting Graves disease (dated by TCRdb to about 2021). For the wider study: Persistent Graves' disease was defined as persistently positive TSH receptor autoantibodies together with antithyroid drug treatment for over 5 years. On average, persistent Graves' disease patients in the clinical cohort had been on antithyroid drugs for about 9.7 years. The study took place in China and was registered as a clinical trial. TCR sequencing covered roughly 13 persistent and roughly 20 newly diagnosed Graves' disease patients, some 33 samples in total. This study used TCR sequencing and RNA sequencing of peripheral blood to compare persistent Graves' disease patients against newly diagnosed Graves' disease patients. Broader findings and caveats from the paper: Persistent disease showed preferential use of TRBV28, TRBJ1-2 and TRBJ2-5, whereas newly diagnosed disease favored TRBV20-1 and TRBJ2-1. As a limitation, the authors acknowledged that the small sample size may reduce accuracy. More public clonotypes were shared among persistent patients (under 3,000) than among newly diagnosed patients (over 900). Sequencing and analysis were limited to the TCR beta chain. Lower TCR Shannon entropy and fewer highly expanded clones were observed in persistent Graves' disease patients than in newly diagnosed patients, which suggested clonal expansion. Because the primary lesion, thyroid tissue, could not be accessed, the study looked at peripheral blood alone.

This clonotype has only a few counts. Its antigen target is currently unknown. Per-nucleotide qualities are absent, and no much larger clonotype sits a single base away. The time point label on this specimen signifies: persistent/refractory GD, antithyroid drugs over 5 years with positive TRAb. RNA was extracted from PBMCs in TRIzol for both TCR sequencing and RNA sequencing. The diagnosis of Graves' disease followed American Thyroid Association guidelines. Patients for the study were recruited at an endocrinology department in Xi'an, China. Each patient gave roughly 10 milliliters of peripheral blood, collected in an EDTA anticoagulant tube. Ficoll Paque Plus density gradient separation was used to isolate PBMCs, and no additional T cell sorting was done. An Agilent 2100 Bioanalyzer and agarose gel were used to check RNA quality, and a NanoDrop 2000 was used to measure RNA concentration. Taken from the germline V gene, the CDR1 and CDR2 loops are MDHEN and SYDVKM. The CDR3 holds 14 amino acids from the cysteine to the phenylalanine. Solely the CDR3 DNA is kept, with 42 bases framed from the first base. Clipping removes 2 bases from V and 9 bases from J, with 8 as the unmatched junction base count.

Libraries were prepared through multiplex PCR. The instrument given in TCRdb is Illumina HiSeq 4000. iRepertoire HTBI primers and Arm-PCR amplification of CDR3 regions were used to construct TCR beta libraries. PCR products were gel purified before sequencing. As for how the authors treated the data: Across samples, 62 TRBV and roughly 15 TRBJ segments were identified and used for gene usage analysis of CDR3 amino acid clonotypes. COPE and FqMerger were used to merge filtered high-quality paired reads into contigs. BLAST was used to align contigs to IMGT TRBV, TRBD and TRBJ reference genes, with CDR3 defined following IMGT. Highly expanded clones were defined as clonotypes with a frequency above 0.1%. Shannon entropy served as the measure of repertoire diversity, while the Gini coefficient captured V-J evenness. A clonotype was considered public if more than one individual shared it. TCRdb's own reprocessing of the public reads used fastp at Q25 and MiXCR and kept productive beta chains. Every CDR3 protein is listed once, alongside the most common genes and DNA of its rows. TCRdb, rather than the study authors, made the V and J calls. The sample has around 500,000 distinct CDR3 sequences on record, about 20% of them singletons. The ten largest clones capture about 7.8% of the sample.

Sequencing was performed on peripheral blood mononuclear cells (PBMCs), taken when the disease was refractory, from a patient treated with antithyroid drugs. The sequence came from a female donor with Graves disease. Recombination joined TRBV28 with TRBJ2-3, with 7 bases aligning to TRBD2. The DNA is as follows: TGTGCCAGCAGTTTAGAGGTGGGGGGGAGGACGCAGTATTTT. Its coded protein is CASSLEVGGRTQYF.